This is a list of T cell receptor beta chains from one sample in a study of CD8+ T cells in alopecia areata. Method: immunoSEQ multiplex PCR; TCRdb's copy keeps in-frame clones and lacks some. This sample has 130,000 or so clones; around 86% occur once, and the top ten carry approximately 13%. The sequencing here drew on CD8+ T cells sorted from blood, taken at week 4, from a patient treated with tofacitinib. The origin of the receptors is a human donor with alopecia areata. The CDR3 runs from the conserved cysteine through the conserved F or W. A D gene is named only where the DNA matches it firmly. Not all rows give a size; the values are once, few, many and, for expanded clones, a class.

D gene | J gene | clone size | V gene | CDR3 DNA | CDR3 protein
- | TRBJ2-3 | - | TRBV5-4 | TGTGCCAGCAGCTCCCACGGACAGAATGGCGCAGATACGCAGTATTTT | CASSSHGQNGADTQYF
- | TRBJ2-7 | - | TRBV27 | TGTGCCAGCAGATACAGGGAAGCCTACGAGCAGTACTTC | CASRYREAYEQYF
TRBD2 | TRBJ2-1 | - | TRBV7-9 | TGTGCCAGCATCTGGGGGGCGGGAGGGCCGGATGAGCAGTTCTTC | CASIWGAGGPDEQFF
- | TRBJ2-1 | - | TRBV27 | TGTGCCAGCAGTTCCGCCCGGAGCAGAACTATAATCAATGAGCAGTTCTTC | CASSSARSRTIINEQFF
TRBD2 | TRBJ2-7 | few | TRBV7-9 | TGTGCCAGCAGCCACACTAGCGGGGACTACGAGCAGTACTTC | CASSHTSGDYEQYF
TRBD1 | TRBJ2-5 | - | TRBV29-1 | TGCAGCGTAGAAGAGACAGGGGGATTAGAGACCCAGTACTTC | CSVEETGGLETQYF
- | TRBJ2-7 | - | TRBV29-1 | TGCAGCGTTGAAGCGACAAGAGGATACGAGCAGTACTTC | CSVEATRGYEQYF
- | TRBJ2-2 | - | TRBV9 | TGTGCCAGCAGCGTAGTAGGGTGGGACACCGGGGAGCTGTTTTTT | CASSVVGWDTGELFF
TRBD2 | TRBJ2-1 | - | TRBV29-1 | TGCAGCGTTGAATGGGTACTAGCGTACTACAATGAGCAGTTCTTC | CSVEWVLAYYNEQFF
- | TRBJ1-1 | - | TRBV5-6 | TGTGCCAGCAGCCTGAATTGGAAGGAGAACACTGAAGCTTTCTTT | CASSLNWKENTEAFF
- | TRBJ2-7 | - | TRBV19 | TGTGCCAGTAGTGTCGGACCGGGACTGATATACGAGCAGTACTTC | CASSVGPGLIYEQYF
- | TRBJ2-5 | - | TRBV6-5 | TGTGCCAGCACTAGCCCCCGGGACTCTCAAGAGACCCAGTACTTC | CASTSPRDSQETQYF
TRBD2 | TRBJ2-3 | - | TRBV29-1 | TGCAGCGTGGACGGGACTAGCGGGTTTAGCACAGATACGCAGTATTTT | CSVDGTSGFSTDTQYF
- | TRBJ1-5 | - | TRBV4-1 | TGCGCCAGCAGCCCCGGGCCCTGGAACAGCAATCAGCCCCAGCATTTT | CASSPGPWNSNQPQHF
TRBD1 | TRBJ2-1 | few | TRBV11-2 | TGTGCCAGCAGCTCCTCCGGGACAGGGGTGGAGGAGCAGTTCTTC | CASSSSGTGVEEQFF
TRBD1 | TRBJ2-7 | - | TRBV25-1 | TGTGCCAGCAGTGCGGGACAGGTAAACGAGCAGTACTTC | CASSAGQVNEQYF
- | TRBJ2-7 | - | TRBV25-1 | TGTGCCAGCAGTGAGGGGGCCCGTCCGTACGAGCAGTACTTC | CASSEGARPYEQYF
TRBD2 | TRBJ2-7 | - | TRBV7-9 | TGTGCCAGCAGCTTAGAGGGACTAGCACTTGAGCAGTACTTC | CASSLEGLALEQYF
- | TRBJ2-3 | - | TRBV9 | TGTGCCAGCAGCATGGGCACAGATACGCAGTATTTT | CASSMGTDTQYF
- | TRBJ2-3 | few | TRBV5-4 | TGTGCCAGCAGCTTGGCCCCAGATACGCAGTATTTT | CASSLAPDTQYF
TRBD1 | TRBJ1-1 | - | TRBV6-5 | TGTGCCAGCAGTTGGACAGGGGACACTGAAGCTTTCTTT | CASSWTGDTEAFF
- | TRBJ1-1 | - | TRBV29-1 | TGCAGCGTTGGGGGGGGATTGAACACTGAAGCTTTCTTT | CSVGGGLNTEAFF
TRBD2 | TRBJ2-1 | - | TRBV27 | TGTGCCAGCAGTTTAGGGACTAGCGGTGGAACTGAGCAGTTCTTC | CASSLGTSGGTEQFF
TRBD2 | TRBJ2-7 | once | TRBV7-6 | TGTGCCAGCAGCCCTAGGGGGCTAGCGGGAGGTTTCTACGAGCAGTACTTC | CASSPRGLAGGFYEQYF